The 31 T cell receptor beta chains listed next were all sequenced from one sample in a study of circulating CD8 cells and anti-PD-1 response in melanoma. Sorting of live CD3+CD8+TCRalphabeta+ cells by PD-1 and/or TIGIT gave four subsets. The QIAseq Immune Repertoire TCR panel built the libraries from roughly 15 ng of total RNA. Each CDR3 protein gets one entry after TCRdb re-called the reads with MiXCR. The sample lists about 500 distinct CDR3 sequences; more than 7% were seen once. Material: CD8+ T cells from PBMCs, obtained at baseline or after one month of anti-PD-1 therapy (not recorded which). The source of these receptors is a human donor with melanoma.

The chain recombines TRBV29-1 with TRBJ2-3, with D perhaps matching TRBD1 (6 bases). Deletions cut 7 bases from V and 6 bases from J, with 20 bases between. The CDR3 loop spans 14 amino acids. Germline values: CDR1 SQVTM, CDR2 ANQGSEA. The CDR3 DNA reads TGCAGCGCTGATGACAGGCCTGGGTCTGATACGCAGTATTTT. Translated: CSADDRPGSDTQYF.

This clonotype is large. The chain is built from TRBV7-3 and TRBJ2-1; D perhaps matches TRBD2 (6 bases). The V gene lost 0 bases and the J gene lost 6 bases, with 12 bases spanning the gap. The CDR3 sequence is 15 residues long. Germline V gene lookup returns CDR1 SGHTA and CDR2 FQGTGA. CDR3 loop: CASSLTPPGLNEQFF. The CDR3 DNA sequence: TGTGCCAGCAGCTTAACACCTCCGGGACTCAATGAGCAGTTCTTC.

By share, this clonotype ranks as large. This may be a read error: a much more frequent sequence differs by one nucleotide. This chain uses TRBV19 with TRBJ1-5; D ambiguous. Looked up from germline, CDR1 is LNHDA and CDR2 is SQIVND (reference sequence). The V and J ends lost 3 bases and 7 bases respectively, with 10 bases between them. The CDR3 contains 13 residues. The CDR3 DNA reads TGTGCCAGTAGTATCGGAGGAAGGCAGCCCCAGCATTTT. Its protein is CASSIGGRQPQHF.

V and J are TRBV20-1 and TRBJ2-7, with D tentatively TRBD1 or TRBD2 (5 bases each). The CDR3 loop spans 11 amino acids. Per the germline V gene, CDR1 is DFQATT and CDR2 is SNEGSKA (reference sequence). V gave up 5 bases and J gave up 2 bases, with 7 bases separating them. This chain's CDR3 is CSAPGPYEQYF. In DNA, the CDR3 is TGCAGTGCTCCGGGACCCTACGAGCAGTACTTC.

This clonotype was picked up a small number of times. The chain uses TRBV4-3 and TRBJ1-2; D call uncertain. The CDR3 runs to 15 residues. Trimming left V 0 bases short and J 3 bases short, with 11 bases between. Germline V gene sequence: CDR1 LGHNA, CDR2 YSLEER. CDR3 sequence: CASSQDSPGYYGYTF. CDR3 in DNA: TGCGCCAGCAGCCAAGATTCCCCCGGGTACTATGGCTACACCTTC.

The chain is built from TRBV19 and TRBJ1-2; D unclear. Deletions cut 10 bases from V and 3 bases from J, with 6 bases between. Germline V CDR1 and CDR2: LNHDA, SQIVND (reference sequence). CDR3 length: 10 residues. The CDR3 DNA follows: TGTGCCACCTGGGACTATGGCTACACCTTC. Its protein is CATWDYGYTF.

V is TRBV6-5 and J is TRBJ1-1, with 7 bases identical to TRBD1. With V trimmed by 5 bases and J by 7 bases, 4 bases remained unmatched. This CDR3 region has 12 residues. The germline V gene has CDR1 MNHEY and CDR2 SVGAGI. CDR3 nucleotide sequence: TGTGCCAGCAGTGCGGACAGGATTGAAGCTTTCTTT. Amino acids: CASSADRIEAFF.

The rearrangement uses TRBV19 and TRBJ2-7; D possibly uses TRBD1 or TRBD2 (5 bases each). CDR3 size: 13 residues. Germline V gene data show CDR1 as LNHDA and CDR2 as SQIVND (reference sequence). V lost 6 bases to trimming and J lost 3 bases, with 12 bases between them. The CDR3 region has the DNA TGTGCCAGTAGCCGGGACGCCAACTACGAGCAGTACTTC. Residues: CASSRDANYEQYF.

The rearrangement joins TRBV20-1 to TRBJ2-7, with D maybe TRBD2 (5 bases). The CDR3 spans 15 residues. The V gene's germline CDR1 is DFQATT and CDR2 SNEGSKA (reference sequence). V dropped 6 bases and J dropped 0 bases, with 18 bases sitting between them. In DNA form, the CDR3 reads TGCAGTGCATTAAAAGGACGGGGAAGCTCCTACGAGCAGTACTTC. Its protein product is CSALKGRGSSYEQYF.

This clonotype is classed as large. The chain is built from TRBV4-1 and TRBJ2-5, with D unresolved. Germline CDR1 is MGHRA and CDR2 is YSYEKL. The CDR3 contains 13 residues. V lost 4 bases, J lost 3 bases, and 9 bases lay in between. The CDR3 region has the DNA TGCGCCAGCAGCCGACGACTGGAAGAGACCCAGTACTTC. Protein: CASSRRLEETQYF.

This clonotype was seen a handful of times. This chain links TRBV28 with TRBJ1-5; no reliable D call. V dropped 4 bases and J dropped 4 bases, with 11 bases sitting between them. The CDR3 has 14 residues. Germline CDR1 MDHEN, CDR2 SYDVKM. The CDR3 DNA follows: TGTGCCAGCAGTTACCTGAACTTGAATCAGCCCCAGCATTTT. Its protein is CASSYLNLNQPQHF.

By share, this clonotype ranks as large (0.1 to 1%). This chain links TRBV28 with TRBJ2-7, with 8 bases lining up with TRBD2. V lost 5 bases to trimming and J lost 5 bases; unmatched junction nucleotides: 17. Looked up from germline, CDR1 is MDHEN and CDR2 is SYDVKM. The CDR3 loop spans 17 amino acids. The CDR3 sequence: CASSATAGGEIVDEQYF. In nucleotides, the CDR3 is TGTGCCAGCAGTGCCACGGCGGGGGGAGAGATCGTAGACGAGCAGTACTTC.

This clonotype was seen only a few times. This chain connects TRBV4-2 to TRBJ2-7; 7 positions agree with TRBD2. The junction had 10 bases not matched to a gene; V was cut back by 10 bases and J by 4 bases. CDR1 and CDR2 (germline): LGHNA, YNFKEQ. The CDR3 loop spans 13 amino acids. The CDR3 region is CATGLGEAYEQYF. As DNA, the CDR3 is TGTGCCACCGGACTAGGAGAAGCTTACGAGCAGTACTTC.

In this sample, this clonotype is medium-sized. The V gene is TRBV28, the J gene TRBJ1-1; no reliable D call. V lost 3 bases to trimming and J lost 0 bases, with 5 bases between them. The germline V gene encodes CDR1 MDHEN and CDR2 SYDVKM. CDR3 length: 13 amino acids. CDR3 amino acids: CASSLIMNTEAFF. The CDR3 DNA sequence: TGTGCCAGCAGTTTGATCATGAACACTGAAGCTTTCTTT.

Only a few counts were recorded for this clonotype. This sequence joins TRBV27 and TRBJ2-5; D is tentatively TRBD1 or TRBD2 (5 bases each). CDR1 MNHEY and CDR2 SMNVEV come from the germline V gene (reference sequence). The CDR3 covers 13 residues. The V gene lost 0 bases and the J gene lost 9 bases, with 11 bases spanning the gap. This CDR3 is CASSLSPGRPQYF. The CDR3 region has the DNA TGTGCCAGCAGTTTATCGCCGGGACGGCCCCAGTACTTC.

This clonotype has more than one count but fewer than ten. The genes are TRBV5-4 and TRBJ1-1, with a possible D match to TRBD1 (6 bases). V was pared by 4 bases and J by 1 base, with 11 bases between. The length of the CDR3 is 14 residues. Germline CDR1 reads SGHNT; CDR2 reads YYREEE (reference sequence). CDR3 sequence (DNA): TGTGCCAGCAGCGCCAAAGGGGGGAACACTGAAGCTTTCTTT. It specifies CASSAKGGNTEAFF.

The chain links TRBV19 to TRBJ1-1, with a tentative D call TRBD1 (5 bases). The CDR3 is made up of 13 amino acids. Germline-derived CDR1 and CDR2 are LNHDA and SQIVND (reference sequence). V was trimmed by 7 bases and J by 1 base, leaving 10 bases between them. The CDR3 DNA reads TGTGCCAGTACGGAGGGGCCGAACACTGAAGCTTTCTTT. Protein sequence: CASTEGPNTEAFF.

The chain couples TRBV27 to TRBJ2-6; either TRBD1 or TRBD2 may fit D (5 bases each). This CDR3 has 16 residues. The germline CDR1 and CDR2 sequences are MNHEY and SMNVEV (reference sequence). Between the trimmed V and J ends, which lost 3 bases and 0 bases, there was a span of 9 bases. The DNA of the CDR3 is TGTGCCAGCAGTTTCAGGGAGTACTCTGGGGCCAACGTCCTGACTTTC. Translation: CASSFREYSGANVLTF.

V is TRBV12-3 or TRBV12-4 and J is TRBJ1-1; no firm D call. The CDR3 spans 12 residues. Trimming stripped 3 bases from V and 8 bases from J, with 10 bases between. The CDR3 region has the DNA TGTGCCAGCAGTTTGTGGGGAGTAGAAGCTTTCTTT. This encodes CASSLWGVEAFF.

Relative to its sample, this clonotype is medium-sized (0.01 to 0.1%). This chain connects TRBV27 to TRBJ1-2; D might be TRBD1 (6 bases). Germline values: CDR1 MNHEY, CDR2 SMNVEV (reference sequence). V lost 10 bases, J lost 7 bases, and 13 bases lay in between. The CDR3 runs 11 residues. The CDR3, as DNA: TGTGCCACCACAGGGCCCCTTGGCTACACCTTC. Its translation: CATTGPLGYTF.

This clonotype was seen more than once but under ten times. This chain uses TRBV28 with TRBJ2-7; possibly TRBD1 or TRBD2 for D (5 bases each). Germline CDR1 is MDHEN and CDR2 is SYDVKM. The CDR3 consists of 14 residues. V lost 2 bases and J 5 bases, leaving 13 bases between the germline ends. Here the CDR3 DNA reads TGTGCCAGCAGTTTAACCTGGGGGATACACGAGCAGTACTTC. Protein: CASSLTWGIHEQYF.

This clonotype is categorized as large. V usage is TRBV27 and J usage is TRBJ1-1, with D possibly being TRBD1 (5 bases). This CDR3 is 12 amino acids long. V lost 8 bases to trimming and J lost 5 bases, with 12 bases between them. The germline CDR1 and CDR2 sequences are MNHEY and SMNVEV (reference sequence). CDR3 bases: TGTGCCAGCTGGGGGATCGGGACTGAAGCTTTCTTT. Residues: CASWGIGTEAFF.

The V gene is TRBV14, the J gene TRBJ2-5; D uncertain. Trimming cost V 4 bases and J 7 bases, with 13 bases left between them. CDR1 is SGHDN and CDR2 is FVKESK in the germline V gene. The CDR3 contains 13 residues. CDR3 sequence: CASSLTEMATQYF. CDR3 in DNA: TGTGCCAGCAGCCTTACCGAGATGGCGACCCAGTACTTC.

This clonotype was found a few times. The genes are TRBV5-6 and TRBJ1-2; 8 bases map to TRBD1. Germline CDR1 SGHDT, CDR2 YYEEEE. The V and J ends lost 4 bases and 4 bases, in that order; junction bases with no gene match: 12. The CDR3 is made up of 16 amino acids. The CDR3 reads CASSPERQGPIYGYTF. The CDR3, as DNA: TGTGCCAGCAGCCCCGAGAGACAGGGGCCTATCTATGGCTACACCTTC.

The gene calls are TRBV18 and TRBJ2-2; D gene unclear. CDR3 size: 15 residues. Trimming stripped 2 bases from V and 4 bases from J, with 11 bases between. Looked up from germline, CDR1 is KGHSH and CDR2 is LQKENI. DNA for the CDR3: TGTGCCAGCTCACCATATACTGGGGTCACCGGGGAGCTGTTTTTT. Encoded protein: CASSPYTGVTGELFF.

The V call is TRBV6-2 or TRBV6-3, the J call TRBJ1-5; D call uncertain. V lost 10 bases, J lost 0 bases, and 10 bases lay in between. The CDR3 sequence is 13 residues long. Germline loops: CDR1 MNHEY, CDR2 SVGEGT. Here the CDR3 DNA reads TGTGCCACCTGCTCCAATAGCAATCAGCCCCAGCATTTT. Encoded protein: CATCSNSNQPQHF.

This clonotype was recorded a few times. The chain combines TRBV15 with TRBJ1-5; TRBD1 is a possible D gene (5 bases). The CDR3 consists of 15 residues. In germline, CDR1 is LNHNV, CDR2 YYDKDF (reference sequence). The V gene lost 0 bases and the J gene lost 6 bases, with 12 bases spanning the gap. This CDR3 reads CATSRDRQGSQPQHF. The CDR3 DNA sequence: TGTGCCACCAGCAGAGATCGGCAGGGTAGTCAGCCCCAGCATTTT.

This clonotype is classed as hyperexpanded (1% or more). This chain uses TRBV19 with TRBJ2-2; no firm D call. V was clipped by 2 bases and J by 5 bases, with 12 bases between them. Germline V CDR1 and CDR2: LNHDA, SQIVND (reference sequence). The CDR3 contains 15 residues. CDR3 DNA: TGTGCCAGTAGTATAAAGGGTGTTAGGACCGGGGAGCTGTTTTTT. Translating gives CASSIKGVRTGELFF.

V usage is TRBV4-1 and J usage is TRBJ1-4, with D unresolved. This CDR3 has 16 residues. Trimming stripped 1 base from V and 4 bases from J, with 13 bases between. Germline V gives CDR1 MGHRA, CDR2 YSYEKL. The CDR3 sequence: CASSQGGSGYNEKLFF. The CDR3 region has the DNA TGCGCCAGCAGCCAAGGAGGGTCGGGCTATAATGAAAAACTGTTTTTT.

In its sample, this clonotype ranks as large. The rearrangement uses TRBV5-5 and TRBJ2-7; D tentatively fits TRBD1 or TRBD2 (5 bases each). CDR3 length: 15 amino acids. V lost 0 bases and J 5 bases, leaving 15 bases between the germline ends. In germline, CDR1 is SGHKS, CDR2 YYEKEE (reference sequence). This chain's CDR3 is CASSLEVSGTHEQYF. The CDR3 DNA is TGTGCCAGCAGCTTGGAAGTGTCAGGGACCCACGAGCAGTACTTC.

The chain employs TRBV28 and TRBJ2-2, with D perhaps assigned TRBD1 or TRBD2 (5 bases each). The V gene's germline CDR1 is MDHEN and CDR2 SYDVKM. Trimming shortened V by 6 bases and J by 4 bases, and 9 bases separated the two germline ends. The CDR3 totals 13 residues. CDR3 protein: CASRGVSTGELFF. The CDR3 region has the DNA TGTGCCAGCAGGGGGGTATCCACCGGGGAGCTGTTTTTT.